The 25 T cell receptor beta chains reported below all come from one sample, sequenced in a study of blood T cell repertoires in COVID-19 (TCRdb year 2020). Library preparation employed the immunoSEQ multiplex PCR assay. What TCRdb holds here is the immuneACCESS table cut down to in-frame rearrangements. Part of the clones is not present; checked against another copy, under half of the missing clones reflect an unresolved V gene, and the others are unexplained. The sample has 300,000 to 350,000 clones on record, 80% to 95% of them singletons. Jointly, the top ten make up roughly 6.8% of the sample. Material: peripheral blood. These receptor sequences come from a young woman with COVID-19, enrolled during active disease.

This CDR3 is CAWSLTGGALSEQFF. CDR3 nucleotides: TGTGCCTGGAGTCTCACAGGGGGCGCTTTGAGTGAGCAGTTCTTC. The chain employs TRBV30 and TRBJ2-1; 9 nucleotides agree with TRBD1. With V trimmed by 2 bases and J by 9 bases, 11 bases remained unmatched. CDR3 length: 15 amino acids. Germline V gene sequence: CDR1 GTSNPN, CDR2 SVGIG (reference sequence).

In its sample, this clone was seen a few times. This chain connects TRBV7-2 to TRBJ1-4; D is perhaps TRBD1 (6 bases). The CDR3 sequence is 15 residues long. Germline CDR1 and CDR2: SGHTA and FQGNSA. Trimming took off 5 bases at V and 0 bases at J, with 10 bases between the two ends. Here the CDR3 reads CASSQAGATNEKLFF. As DNA, the CDR3 is TGTGCCAGCAGCCAGGCAGGGGCAACTAATGAAAAACTGTTTTTT.

The chain couples TRBV2 to TRBJ2-3, with D tentatively TRBD2 (5 bases). This CDR3 is built from 15 residues. The V gene lost 7 bases and the J gene lost 1 base, with 15 bases spanning the gap. Germline V gene lookup returns CDR1 SNHLY and CDR2 FYNNEI. DNA for the CDR3: TGTGCCAGCACCCAAGGACCGGAGGGCACAGATACGCAGTATTTT. Translating it yields CASTQGPEGTDTQYF.

The gene calls are TRBV20-1 and TRBJ1-2; D remains unclear. Looked up from germline, CDR1 is DFQATT and CDR2 is SNEGSKA (reference sequence). The CDR3 covers 10 residues. V was clipped by 6 bases and J by 2 bases, with 4 bases between them. CDR3 nucleotide sequence: TGCAGTGCGAGCAACTATGGCTACACCTTC. Encoded protein: CSASNYGYTF.

The gene calls are TRBV5-1 and TRBJ2-1; 8 bases are a match to TRBD2. Looked up from germline, CDR1 is SGHRS and CDR2 is YFSETQ. J was trimmed by 5 bases and V by 2 bases; bases with no gene match: 6. CDR3 length: 15 residues. The CDR3 sequence is CASSLTSGKNNEQFF. The CDR3 DNA reads TGCGCCAGCAGCTTAACTAGCGGTAAGAACAATGAGCAGTTCTTC. Variable domain in full (rest from reference TRBV5-1 and TRBJ2-1): KAGVTQTPRYLIKTRGQQVTLSCSPISGHRSVSWYQQTPGQGLQFLFEYFSETQRNKGNFPGRFSGRQFSNSRSEMNVSTLELGDSALYLCASSLTSGKNNEQFFGPGTRLTVL.

This clone occurred a few times. The chain recombines TRBV29-1 with TRBJ2-2; 9 nucleotides align to TRBD2. The germline gives CDR1 SQVTM, CDR2 ANQGSEA. This CDR3 region has 16 residues. V dropped 4 bases and J dropped 0; count of bases not matched to a gene: 6. For the CDR3, the DNA is TGCAGCGTTGTTGGTAGCGGGAGTTCGAACACCGGGGAGCTGTTTTTT. This translates into CSVVGSGSSNTGELFF.

The chain employs TRBV7-8 and TRBJ2-1; TRBD1 aligns across 8 bases. With V trimmed by 6 bases and J by 8 bases, 15 bases remained unmatched. The germline gives CDR1 SGHVS, CDR2 FQNEAQ. The CDR3 is made up of 16 amino acids. Written as DNA, the CDR3 is TGTGCCAGCAGTTCGGACAGGGACGGGAGAGTGGATGAGCAGTTCTTC. Protein: CASSSDRDGRVDEQFF.

The V and J genes are TRBV6-6 and TRBJ2-1; D call uncertain. In germline, CDR1 is MNHNY, CDR2 SVGAGI (reference sequence). Between the trimmed V and J ends, which lost 2 bases and 8 bases, there was a span of 7 bases. CDR3 length: 12 residues. CDR3 nucleotide sequence: TGTGCCAGCAGTTACCCCCGCGATGAGCAGTTCTTC. Its protein is CASSYPRDEQFF.

The chain links TRBV11-2 to TRBJ1-2; 10 bases match TRBD1. This CDR3 is 15 amino acids long. The germline CDR1 and CDR2 sequences are SGHAT and FQNNGV. The V segment lost 0 bases and the J segment 7 bases; nucleotides outside the gene matches: 5. The CDR3 DNA follows: TGTGCCAGCAGCTTAGATCGGGACAGGGGACTTGGCTACACCTTC. Translating it yields CASSLDRDRGLGYTF.

The rearrangement joins TRBV3-1 (or the pseudogene TRBV3-2) to TRBJ1-4; unclear D gene. Trimming took 3 bases from V and 8 from J, leaving 7 bases between them. The CDR3 has 12 residues. Germline CDR1 and CDR2: LGHDT and YNNKEL (reference sequence). The CDR3 region is CASSHSWEKLFF. The CDR3 DNA sequence: TGTGCCAGCAGCCATAGCTGGGAAAAACTGTTTTTT.

V usage is TRBV4-1 and J usage is TRBJ2-1; 7 bases are a match to TRBD2. The V gene's germline CDR1 is MGHRA and CDR2 YSYEKL. The CDR3 contains 17 residues. V trimming: 1 base; J trimming: 0 bases; junction bases outside the gene matches: 6. Here the CDR3 reads CASSQGLRGSSYNEQFF. CDR3 DNA: TGCGCCAGCAGCCAAGGTTTGCGGGGGAGCTCCTACAATGAGCAGTTCTTC.

The chain couples TRBV12-3 or TRBV12-4 to TRBJ1-1, with D possibly being TRBD1 (5 bases). This CDR3 is 13 amino acids long. With 4 bases removed from V and 4 bases from J, the gap between germline ends came to 10 bases. The CDR3 protein is CASSWTRTTEAFF. For the CDR3, the DNA is TGTGCCAGCAGTTGGACAAGAACCACTGAAGCTTTCTTT.

This chain joins TRBV5-1 and TRBJ1-1, with D maybe TRBD1 (6 bases). Trimming took off 7 bases at V and 0 bases at J, with 13 bases between the two ends. CDR3 length: 14 amino acids. The germline V gene has CDR1 SGHRS and CDR2 YFSETQ. The CDR3 nucleotides read TGCGCCAGCTTCCGTGGGGACATGAACACTGAAGCTTTCTTT. Encoded protein: CASFRGDMNTEAFF.

The chain recombines TRBV6-1 with TRBJ1-6, with 7 nucleotides matching TRBD1. The CDR3 covers 16 residues. Germline-derived CDR1 and CDR2 are MNHNS and SASEGT. With 2 bases clipped from V and 6 bases from J, the junction kept 7 bases outside the gene matches. The CDR3 loop reads CASSEPRTGANSPLHF. The DNA for the CDR3 is TGTGCCAGCAGTGAACCTCGGACAGGCGCTAATTCACCCCTCCACTTT.

The J gene is TRBJ2-3, the V gene TRBV6-4; D is ambiguous. V lost 7 bases to trimming and J lost 1 base, with 18 bases between them. CDR1 is MRHNA, CDR2 SNTAGT, per germline. The CDR3 has 16 amino acids. CDR3 in DNA: TGTGCCAGCAAGAAGGAAGCGACGTTGGGCACAGATACGCAGTATTTT. Residues: CASKKEATLGTDTQYF.

The J gene is TRBJ1-1, the V gene TRBV28, with D perhaps TRBD1 (6 bases). The CDR3 has 18 amino acids. V was shortened by 7 bases and J by 0 bases, with 24 bases between the two germline ends. Germline-derived CDR1 and CDR2 are MDHEN and SYDVKM. Here the CDR3 reads CASTPVDGGRRMNTEAFF. In DNA, the CDR3 is TGTGCCAGCACCCCGGTCGACGGGGGGCGCCGAATGAACACTGAAGCTTTCTTT.

The chain has TRBV11-3 and TRBJ1-5, with D unclear. The CDR3 runs to 13 residues. CDR1 and CDR2 (germline): SGHNT, YENEEA. Between the trimmed V and J ends, which lost 2 bases and 4 bases, there was a span of 6 bases. Here the CDR3 reads CASSLTENQPQHF. The CDR3, as DNA: TGTGCCAGCAGCTTAACGGAGAATCAGCCCCAGCATTTT.

The chain combines TRBV5-1 with TRBJ2-7; 7 bases align to TRBD1. The CDR3 spans 17 residues. Germline V gene lookup returns CDR1 SGHRS and CDR2 YFSETQ. The junction had 12 bases not matched to a gene; V was cut back by 0 bases and J by 3 bases. The CDR3 DNA reads TGCGCCAGCAGCTTGGCCGGCCTCCGACAGGGTATCTACGAGCAGTACTTC. This encodes CASSLAGLRQGIYEQYF. Supplemented by reference TRBV5-1 and TRBJ2-7, the full variable domain reads KAGVTQTPRYLIKTRGQQVTLSCSPISGHRSVSWYQQTPGQGLQFLFEYFSETQRNKGNFPGRFSGRQFSNSRSEMNVSTLELGDSALYLCASSLAGLRQGIYEQYFGPGTRLTVT.

This chain links TRBV2 with TRBJ1-2; tentative D call: TRBD1 (5 bases). Between the trimmed V and J ends, which lost 3 bases and 3 bases, there was a span of 8 bases. Germline CDR1 is SNHLY and CDR2 is FYNNEI. This CDR3 spans 13 amino acids. CDR3 residues: CASSEARDYGYTF. DNA of the CDR3: TGTGCCAGCAGTGAGGCCAGGGACTATGGCTACACCTTC.

The chain has TRBV19 and TRBJ2-2; perhaps TRBD2 as D (5 bases). V lost 5 bases to trimming and J lost 3 bases, with 13 bases between them. Germline V CDR1 and CDR2: LNHDA, SQIVND (reference sequence). The CDR3 is 15 residues long. CDR3 loop: CASSPSRGYTGELFF. For the CDR3, the DNA is TGTGCCAGTAGTCCCAGTCGAGGGTACACCGGGGAGCTGTTTTTT.

The V call is TRBV7-3, the J call TRBJ1-1, with 7 bases identical to TRBD1. V was clipped by 5 bases and J by 0 bases; unmatched bases: 15. Germline lookup yields CDR1 SGHTA and CDR2 FQGTGA. The CDR3 is 18 residues long. The CDR3 sequence is CASSPAGRGLGVNTEAFF. The CDR3 DNA reads TGTGCCAGCAGCCCCGCCGGGAGGGGGCTTGGGGTGAACACTGAAGCTTTCTTT.

V is TRBV2 and J is TRBJ1-3; D is uncertain. There are 12 residues in the CDR3. Germline assignment: CDR1 SNHLY and CDR2 FYNNEI. V lost 5 bases to trimming and J lost 7 bases, with 9 bases between them. The CDR3 reads CASSSGGNTIYF. The CDR3 nucleotides read TGTGCCAGCAGTTCCGGAGGGAACACCATATATTTT.

The genes are TRBV25-1 and TRBJ1-6; 8 bases are shared with TRBD1. The trim removed 6 bases at V and 10 bases at J, leaving 8 bases unmatched. The germline V gene encodes CDR1 MGHDK and CDR2 SYGVNS. This CDR3 spans 14 amino acids. CDR3 in DNA: TGTGCCAGCAGCAGGACAGGGTCTGTCTCACCCCTCCACTTT. It specifies CASSRTGSVSPLHF.

The rearrangement links TRBV5-1 to TRBJ2-7, with unresolved D. In germline, CDR1 is SGHRS, CDR2 YFSETQ. Trimming left V 4 bases short and J 2 bases short, with 10 bases between. CDR3 length equals 13 residues. CDR3 DNA sequence: TGCGCCAGCAGCGTAGGAGTGGCCTACGAGCAGTACTTC. Its translation: CASSVGVAYEQYF.

The chain is built from TRBV7-2 and TRBJ1-2; D is perhaps TRBD1 (5 bases). The CDR3 has 15 residues. Trimming stripped 1 base from V and 4 bases from J, with 13 bases between. Germline values: CDR1 SGHTA, CDR2 FQGNSA. Here the CDR3 DNA reads TGTGCCAGCAGCTTAGGCGGGGGAGGTAGCTATGGCTACACCTTC. It specifies CASSLGGGGSYGYTF. Filled out from reference TRBV7-2 and TRBJ1-2, the complete variable domain reads GAGVSQSPSNKVTEKGKDVELRCDPISGHTALYWYRQSLGQGLEFLIYFQGNSAPDKSGLPSDRFSAERTGGSVSTLTIQRTQQEDSAVYLCASSLGGGGSYGYTFGSGTRLTVV.